The following is a T cell receptor (beta chain) sequence with its context. The data were produced by immunoSEQ multiplex PCR, yet TCRdb's version contains in-frame clones alone and is incomplete. Here the sample spans 80,000 or so clones, around 78% being singletons. This CDR3 comprises 16 residues. Germline lookup yields CDR1 WNHNN and CDR2 SYGVQD (reference sequence). The ends lost 4 bases at V and 5 bases at J; junction bases unmatched: 9. This entry comes from a study of radiotherapy plus CTLA-4 blockade in lung cancer. Receiving focal radiation plus CTLA-4 blockade with ipilimumab were patients who had chemo-refractory metastatic non-small-cell lung cancer.

The receptor was isolated from a human donor with non-small cell lung cancer who had a partial response to radiotherapy plus ipilimumab. Some clones in this sample may be carry-over from other donors' samples. Here the sequenced sample was peripheral blood, taken from a patient treated with radiotherapy plus ipilimumab. V is TRBV10-1 and J is TRBJ2-1; 9 bases are shared with TRBD1. CDR3 nucleotide sequence: TGCGCCAGCAGTGCCACCGGGACAGGGCGGGACAATGAGCAGTTCTTC. This encodes CASSATGTGRDNEQFF.